This T cell receptor beta chain was found in a study of T-cell reconstitution after alpha-beta-depleted transplantation in children. This clonotype was detected a few times. Trimming stripped 4 bases from V and 10 bases from J, with 11 bases between. The CDR3 length is 11 residues. Looked up from germline, CDR1 is KGHSY and CDR2 is FQNENV. Unique molecular identifiers tagged the TCRbeta library. TCRdb ran MiXCR on the PCR reads and lists one entry per CDR3 protein. The sample contains roughly 610,000 distinct CDR3 sequences, about 10% of which appear only once. The receptor was isolated from a human donor who donated a stem cell graft to a child with acute myeloid leukemia. The chain is built from TRBV16 and TRBJ2-7; D unclear. The sequencing used PBMCs from the stem cell graft donor, collected from the stem cell graft. CDR3: CASSREYRQYF. In nucleotides, the CDR3 is TGTGCCAGCAGCCGAGAATACAGACAGTACTTC.